The 21 T cell receptor beta chains given below trace back to one sample, sequenced in a study of neurological immune-mediated disorders. TCRdb processed the 5' RACE reads anew with MiXCR; each CDR3 protein has one entry. The sample holds roughly 80,000 distinct CDR3 sequences, around 9.9% seen once. Sequencing input: PBMCs. These receptors all come from a man aged 50-60 years in good health.

This clonotype has a count of ten or more. This sequence joins TRBV20-1 and TRBJ1-5; D unresolved. V lost 0 bases to trimming and J lost 5 bases, with 11 bases between them. The CDR3 covers 14 residues. Germline values: CDR1 DFQATT, CDR2 SNEGSKA (reference sequence). CDR3 nucleotide sequence: TGCAGTGCTAGAGATGGTTCGGATGATCAGCCCCAGCATTTT. The encoded protein is CSARDGSDDQPQHF.

This clonotype was picked up many times. The rearrangement uses TRBV20-1 and TRBJ1-6; D is ambiguous. Trimming removed 4 bases from V and 6 bases from J, with 19 bases in between. The CDR3 consists of 16 residues. Germline lookup yields CDR1 DFQATT and CDR2 SNEGSKA (reference sequence). CDR3 region: CSAIGNSGSGNSPLHF. DNA of the CDR3: TGCAGTGCTATAGGGAACTCCGGGAGTGGTAATTCACCCCTCCACTTT.

This clonotype was detected many times. The chain combines TRBV11-2 with TRBJ2-5, with D unclear. The CDR3 spans 16 residues. CDR1 and CDR2 from the germline V gene are SGHAT and FQNNGV. The V and J ends lost 4 bases and 1 base respectively, with 16 bases between them. The CDR3 sequence: CASSSSLGRGQETQYF. CDR3 nucleotides: TGTGCCAGCAGCTCCTCGTTAGGCCGTGGCCAAGAGACCCAGTACTTC.

Ten or more counts support this clonotype. The chain employs TRBV7-2 and TRBJ2-3, with D possibly being TRBD1 or TRBD2 (6 bases each). CDR3 length equals 16 residues. The V gene's germline CDR1 is SGHTA and CDR2 FQGNSA. The V and J ends lost 7 bases and 4 bases respectively, with 21 bases between them. The CDR3 DNA follows: TGTGCCAGCACTCCTCTAGGGGGGAAAGATGCAGATACGCAGTATTTT. It yields the protein CASTPLGGKDADTQYF.

This clonotype was counted at least ten times. The chain couples TRBV28 to TRBJ1-6; D might be TRBD1 (5 bases). The V gene's germline CDR1 is MDHEN and CDR2 SYDVKM. Trimming cost V 2 bases and J 9 bases, with 11 bases left between them. The CDR3 spans 14 residues. CDR3 nucleotide sequence: TGTGCCAGCAGTTTACCAGGGTTTGGTTCACCCCTCCACTTT. Protein: CASSLPGFGSPLHF. Combining the CDR3 with reference TRBV28 and TRBJ1-6 gives the whole variable domain DVKVTQSSRYLVKRTGEKVFLECVQDMDHENMFWYRQDPGLGLRLIYFSYDVKMKEKGDIPEGYSVSREKKERFSLILESASTNQTSMYLCASSLPGFGSPLHFGNGTRLTVT.

This clonotype was counted ten times or more. The DNA of the CDR3 is TGTGCCAGCAGCTTGGCCCGCAGGGGAAGCACAGATACGCAGTATTTT. Translation gives CASSLARRGSTDTQYF. V is TRBV5-5 and J is TRBJ2-3; maybe TRBD1 (6 bases). Germline lookup yields CDR1 SGHKS and CDR2 YYEKEE (reference sequence). The CDR3 spans 16 residues. The V and J ends lost 0 bases and 0 bases respectively, with 11 bases between them.

This clonotype was found many times. The CDR3: CSAQMGPLYEQYF. CDR3 sequence (DNA): TGCAGTGCTCAAATGGGACCGCTCTACGAGCAGTACTTC. The rearrangement uses TRBV20-1 and TRBJ2-7; the D call may be TRBD1 or TRBD2 (5 bases each). Germline CDR1 reads DFQATT; CDR2 reads SNEGSKA (reference sequence). With 5 bases removed from V and 3 bases from J, the gap between germline ends came to 14 bases. The CDR3 has 13 amino acids.

This clonotype showed up many times. CDR3 bases: TGTGCCAGCAGCCCACGACCGAGCTACGAGCAGTACTTC. Amino acids: CASSPRPSYEQYF. The chain is built from TRBV9 and TRBJ2-7, with D hard to call. Trimming cost V 4 bases and J 3 bases, with 11 bases left between them. The CDR3 spans 13 residues. Per germline, CDR1 SGDLS and CDR2 YYNGEE.

This clonotype showed up many times. The chain couples TRBV5-1 to TRBJ2-2, with 7 bases that match TRBD2. Per the germline V gene, CDR1 is SGHRS and CDR2 is YFSETQ. V lost 4 bases and J lost 0; bases outside the gene matches: 6. This CDR3 has 16 amino acids. The CDR3 loop reads CASSIIAGSNTGELFF. The CDR3 coding sequence is TGCGCCAGCAGCATAATAGCGGGTTCGAACACCGGGGAGCTGTTTTTT. Full variable domain (rest looked up from reference TRBV5-1 and TRBJ2-2): KAGVTQTPRYLIKTRGQQVTLSCSPISGHRSVSWYQQTPGQGLQFLFEYFSETQRNKGNFPGRFSGRQFSNSRSEMNVSTLELGDSALYLCASSIIAGSNTGELFFGEGSRLTVL.

At least ten counts were recorded for this clonotype. The chain carries TRBV12-3 or TRBV12-4 and TRBJ2-3, with 8 bases aligning to TRBD1. The ends lost 0 bases at V and 4 bases at J; junction bases unmatched: 9. The CDR3 has 17 residues. CDR3 residues: CASSLAGQVLRADTQYF. In DNA, the CDR3 is TGTGCCAGCAGTTTAGCGGGACAGGTATTGAGGGCAGATACGCAGTATTTT.

At least ten counts were recorded for this clonotype. The chain recombines TRBV6-2 or TRBV6-3 with TRBJ2-7, with a weak D call TRBD1 (5 bases). CDR1 is MNHEY, CDR2 SVGEGT, per germline. CDR3 length: 16 residues. V lost 2 bases and J 3 bases, leaving 17 bases between the germline ends. The CDR3 DNA follows: TGTGCCAGCAGTTACCCTTCGGCAGGGCCCAACTACGAGCAGTACTTC. It codes for CASSYPSAGPNYEQYF.

This clonotype has only a few counts. This may be a read error, as it is one base from a much larger clone. This sequence joins TRBV28 and TRBJ1-5; possibly TRBD1 for D (6 bases). The CDR3 covers 14 residues. Germline loops: CDR1 MDHEN, CDR2 SYDVKM. The CDR3 reads CVIRSSGEFGPQHF. As DNA, the CDR3 is TGTGTCATTCGGAGTTCAGGGGAATTTGGGCCCCAGCATTTT.

Details on this clonotype: One base away lies a much larger clone, so this may be a sequencing read error. This chain connects TRBV29-1 to TRBJ2-5; tentative D call: TRBD1 (6 bases). Germline CDR1 is SQVTM and CDR2 is ANQGSEA. Trimming stripped 4 bases from V and 8 bases from J, with 14 bases between. This CDR3 is built from 12 residues. The CDR3 is CSVADKGDTQYF. Written as DNA, the CDR3 is TGCAGCGTTGCCGATAAGGGGGATACCCAGTACTTC.

This clonotype was observed many times. The V gene is TRBV18, the J gene TRBJ1-1; D unresolved. In germline, CDR1 is KGHSH, CDR2 LQKENI. CDR3 length equals 15 residues. V was trimmed by 3 bases and J by 5 bases, leaving 16 bases between them. CDR3 DNA: TGTGCCAGCTCACCGCAGGAAGGTGGGGAGACTGAAGCTTTCTTT. Encoded protein: CASSPQEGGETEAFF.

This clonotype was observed many times. V and J are TRBV7-8 and TRBJ2-3; D unclear. The germline V and J ends were trimmed by 3 bases and 5 bases, with 9 bases remaining between them. The CDR3 length is 13 residues. CDR1 is SGHVS and CDR2 is FQNEAQ in the germline V gene. The CDR3 DNA reads as TGTGCCAGCAGCTTTAACGCGGAAGATACGCAGTATTTT. This codes for CASSFNAEDTQYF.

This clonotype has a count of ten or more. The chain carries TRBV7-9 and TRBJ2-5; D is possibly TRBD2 (7 bases). CDR3 size: 15 residues. Trimming shortened V by 5 bases and J by 2 bases, and 15 bases separated the two germline ends. The V gene's germline CDR1 is SEHNR and CDR2 FQNEAQ (reference sequence). CDR3 residues: CASSPRGGQQETQYF. The CDR3 DNA is TGTGCCAGCAGCCCAAGGGGGGGGCAGCAAGAGACCCAGTACTTC.

This clonotype was observed at least ten times. This sequence joins TRBV11-2 and TRBJ2-1; 8 bases fit TRBD2. Germline V gene data show CDR1 as SGHAT and CDR2 as FQNNGV. The V gene end was trimmed by 7 bases and the J gene end by 0 bases; junction bases not matched to a gene: 11. The CDR3 is made up of 17 amino acids. The CDR3 nucleotides are TGTGCCAGCACCCAGAGGAATAGCGGGACCTCCTACAATGAGCAGTTCTTC. Translation gives CASTQRNSGTSYNEQFF.

Ten or more counts support this clonotype. The gene calls are TRBV11-1 and TRBJ2-1; the match to TRBD2 covers 7 bases. The germline V gene encodes CDR1 SGHAT and CDR2 FQDESV (reference sequence). This CDR3 contains 16 residues. The J segment lost 8 bases and the V segment lost 0 bases, leaving 10 bases of the junction unmatched. This CDR3 reads CASSLAQRGWGDEQFF. The CDR3 nucleotides read TGTGCCAGCAGCTTAGCGCAGCGGGGCTGGGGCGATGAGCAGTTCTTC.

This clonotype showed up many times. The chain couples TRBV7-2 to TRBJ2-2; no clear D. The V gene's germline CDR1 is SGHTA and CDR2 FQGNSA. V was pared by 4 bases and J by 3 bases, with 9 bases between. The CDR3 runs to 14 residues. Here the CDR3 reads CASSSRTHTGELFF. The CDR3 DNA is TGTGCCAGCAGCTCCCGGACCCACACCGGGGAGCTGTTTTTT.

The sample holds many counts of this clonotype. CDR3: CASSPTSSYEQYF. The CDR3 DNA reads TGTGCCAGCAGCCCGACGAGCTCCTACGAGCAGTACTTC. The chain recombines TRBV7-2 with TRBJ2-7; D is undetermined. Germline assignment: CDR1 SGHTA and CDR2 FQGNSA. The CDR3 totals 13 residues. Trimming removed 5 bases at V and 0 bases at J, with 8 bases between.

This clonotype showed up many times. The chain couples TRBV28 to TRBJ2-5; D is perhaps TRBD1 or TRBD2 (5 bases each). The CDR3 has 13 amino acids. CDR1 is MDHEN and CDR2 is SYDVKM in the germline V gene. V was trimmed by 2 bases and J by 7 bases, leaving 11 bases between them. The CDR3 is CASSLRDHGTQYF. DNA for the CDR3: TGTGCCAGCAGTTTAAGGGACCACGGGACCCAGTACTTC. The full variable domain, completed using reference TRBV28 and TRBJ2-5, is DVKVTQSSRYLVKRTGEKVFLECVQDMDHENMFWYRQDPGLGLRLIYFSYDVKMKEKGDIPEGYSVSREKKERFSLILESASTNQTSMYLCASSLRDHGTQYFGPGTRLLVL.